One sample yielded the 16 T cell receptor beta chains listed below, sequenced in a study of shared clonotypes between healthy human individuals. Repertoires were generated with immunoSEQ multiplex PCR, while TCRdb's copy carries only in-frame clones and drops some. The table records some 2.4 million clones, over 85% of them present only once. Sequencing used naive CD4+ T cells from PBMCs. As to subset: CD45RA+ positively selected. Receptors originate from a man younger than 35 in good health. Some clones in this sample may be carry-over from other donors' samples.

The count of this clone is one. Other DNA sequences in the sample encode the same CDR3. The CDR3: CASSSDGGNTEAFF. DNA for the CDR3: TGTGCCAGCAGTTCTGACGGGGGGAACACTGAAGCTTTCTTT. V gene TRBV2 combines with J gene TRBJ1-1, with a possible D match to TRBD1 (5 bases). Trimming cost V 5 bases and J 1 base, with 11 bases left between them. The length of the CDR3 is 14 residues. In germline, CDR1 is SNHLY, CDR2 FYNNEI.

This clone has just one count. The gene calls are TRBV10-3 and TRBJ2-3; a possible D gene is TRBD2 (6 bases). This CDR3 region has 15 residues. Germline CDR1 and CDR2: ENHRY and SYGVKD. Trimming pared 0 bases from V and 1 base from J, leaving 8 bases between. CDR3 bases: TGTGCCATCAGTGAGTCCACGGGAGGCACAGATACGCAGTATTTT. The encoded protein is CAISESTGGTDTQYF.

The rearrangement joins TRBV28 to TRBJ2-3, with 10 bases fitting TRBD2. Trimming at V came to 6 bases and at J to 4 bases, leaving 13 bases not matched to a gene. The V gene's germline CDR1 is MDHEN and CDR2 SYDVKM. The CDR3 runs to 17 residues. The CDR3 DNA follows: TGTGCCAGCAGGCCTCTAGCGGGAGTTAGGTTTGCAGATACGCAGTATTTT. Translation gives CASRPLAGVRFADTQYF.

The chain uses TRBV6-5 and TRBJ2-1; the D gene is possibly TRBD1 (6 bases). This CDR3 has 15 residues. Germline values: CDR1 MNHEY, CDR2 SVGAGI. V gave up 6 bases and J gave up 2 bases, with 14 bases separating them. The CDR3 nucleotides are TGTGCCAGCAGGCCTCTATGGACAGCCTACAATGAGCAGTTCTTC. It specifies CASRPLWTAYNEQFF.

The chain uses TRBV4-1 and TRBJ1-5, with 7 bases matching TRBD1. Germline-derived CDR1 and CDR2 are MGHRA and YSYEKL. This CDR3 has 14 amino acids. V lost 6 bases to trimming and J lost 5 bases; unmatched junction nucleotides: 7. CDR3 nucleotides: TGCGCCAGCAGTACCTTGGGACAGCATCAGCCCCAGCATTTT. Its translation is CASSTLGQHQPQHF.

The CDR3 is CASSEVYGGQGVNSPLHF. For the CDR3, the DNA is TGTGCCAGCAGTGAAGTGTACGGGGGACAGGGAGTTAATTCACCCCTCCACTTT. The V gene is TRBV6-1, the J gene TRBJ1-6; 9 positions agree with TRBD1. V lost 1 base to trimming and J lost 6 bases; unmatched junction nucleotides: 10. CDR3 length equals 18 residues. Germline V CDR1 and CDR2: MNHNS, SASEGT.

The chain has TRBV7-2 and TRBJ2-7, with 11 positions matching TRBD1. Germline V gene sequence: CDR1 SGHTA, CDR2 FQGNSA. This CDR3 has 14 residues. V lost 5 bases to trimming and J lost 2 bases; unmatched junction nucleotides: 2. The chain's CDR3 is CASSEDRGPYEQYF. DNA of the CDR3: TGTGCCAGCAGCGAGGACAGGGGGCCCTACGAGCAGTACTTC. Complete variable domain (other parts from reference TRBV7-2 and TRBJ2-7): GAGVSQSPSNKVTEKGKDVELRCDPISGHTALYWYRQSLGQGLEFLIYFQGNSAPDKSGLPSDRFSAERTGGSVSTLTIQRTQQEDSAVYLCASSEDRGPYEQYFGPGTRLTVT.

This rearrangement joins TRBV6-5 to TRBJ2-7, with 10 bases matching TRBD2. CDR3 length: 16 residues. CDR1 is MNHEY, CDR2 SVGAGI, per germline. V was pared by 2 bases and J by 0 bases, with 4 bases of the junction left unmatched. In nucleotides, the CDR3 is TGTGCCAGCAGTTACGTGGCTAGCGGGAGCTCCTACGAGCAGTACTTC. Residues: CASSYVASGSSYEQYF.

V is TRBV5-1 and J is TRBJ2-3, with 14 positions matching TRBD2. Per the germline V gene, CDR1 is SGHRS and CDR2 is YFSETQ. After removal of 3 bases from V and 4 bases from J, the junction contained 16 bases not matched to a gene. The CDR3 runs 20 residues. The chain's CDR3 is CASSWRGLAGARRGPDTQYF. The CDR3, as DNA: TGCGCCAGCAGCTGGAGGGGACTAGCGGGAGCCCGAAGGGGCCCAGATACGCAGTATTTT.

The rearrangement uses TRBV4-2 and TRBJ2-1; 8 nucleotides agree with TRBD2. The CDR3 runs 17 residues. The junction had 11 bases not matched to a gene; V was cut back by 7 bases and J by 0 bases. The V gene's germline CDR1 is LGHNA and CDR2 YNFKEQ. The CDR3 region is CASTPGTSGYSYNEQFF. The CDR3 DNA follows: TGTGCCAGCACCCCGGGAACTAGCGGATACTCCTACAATGAGCAGTTCTTC.

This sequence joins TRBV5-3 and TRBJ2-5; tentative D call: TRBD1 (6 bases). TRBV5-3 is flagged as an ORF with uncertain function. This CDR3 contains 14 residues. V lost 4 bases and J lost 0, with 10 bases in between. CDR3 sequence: CARSGAGDQETQYF. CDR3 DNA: TGTGCCAGAAGCGGCGCAGGGGACCAAGAGACCCAGTACTTC.

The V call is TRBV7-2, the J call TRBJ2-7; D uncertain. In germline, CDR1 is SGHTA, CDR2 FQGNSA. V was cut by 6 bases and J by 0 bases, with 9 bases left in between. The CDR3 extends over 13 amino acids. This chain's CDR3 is CASRKASSYEQYF. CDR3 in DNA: TGTGCCAGCAGGAAAGCGAGCTCCTACGAGCAGTACTTC. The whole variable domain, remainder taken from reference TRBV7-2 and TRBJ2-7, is GAGVSQSPSNKVTEKGKDVELRCDPISGHTALYWYRQSLGQGLEFLIYFQGNSAPDKSGLPSDRFSAERTGGSVSTLTIQRTQQEDSAVYLCASRKASSYEQYFGPGTRLTVT.

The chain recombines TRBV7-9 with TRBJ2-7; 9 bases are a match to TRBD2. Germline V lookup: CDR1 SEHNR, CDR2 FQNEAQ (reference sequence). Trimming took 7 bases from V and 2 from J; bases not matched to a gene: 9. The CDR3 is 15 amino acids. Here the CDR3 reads CASTIAGALAYEQYF. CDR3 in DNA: TGTGCCAGCACTATAGCGGGAGCTCTAGCCTACGAGCAGTACTTC.

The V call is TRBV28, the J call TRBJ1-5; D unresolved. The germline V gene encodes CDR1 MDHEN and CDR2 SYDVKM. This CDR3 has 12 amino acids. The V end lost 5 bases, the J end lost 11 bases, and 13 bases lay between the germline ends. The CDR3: CASSHPPLAQHF. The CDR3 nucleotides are TGTGCCAGCAGTCATCCACCTTTAGCCCAGCATTTT.

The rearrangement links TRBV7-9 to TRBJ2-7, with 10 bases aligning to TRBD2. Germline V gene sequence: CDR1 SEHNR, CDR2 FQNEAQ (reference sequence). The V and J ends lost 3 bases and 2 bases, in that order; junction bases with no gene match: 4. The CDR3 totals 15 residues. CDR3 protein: CASSFPSGSPYEQYF. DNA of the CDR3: TGTGCCAGCAGCTTCCCTAGCGGGAGTCCCTACGAGCAGTACTTC.

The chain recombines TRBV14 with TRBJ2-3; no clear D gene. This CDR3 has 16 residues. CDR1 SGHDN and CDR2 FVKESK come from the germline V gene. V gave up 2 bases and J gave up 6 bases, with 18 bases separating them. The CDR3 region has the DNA TGTGCCAGCAGCCAATTAAGGGCAGCCTCTGAGGATACGCAGTATTTT. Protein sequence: CASSQLRAASEDTQYF.